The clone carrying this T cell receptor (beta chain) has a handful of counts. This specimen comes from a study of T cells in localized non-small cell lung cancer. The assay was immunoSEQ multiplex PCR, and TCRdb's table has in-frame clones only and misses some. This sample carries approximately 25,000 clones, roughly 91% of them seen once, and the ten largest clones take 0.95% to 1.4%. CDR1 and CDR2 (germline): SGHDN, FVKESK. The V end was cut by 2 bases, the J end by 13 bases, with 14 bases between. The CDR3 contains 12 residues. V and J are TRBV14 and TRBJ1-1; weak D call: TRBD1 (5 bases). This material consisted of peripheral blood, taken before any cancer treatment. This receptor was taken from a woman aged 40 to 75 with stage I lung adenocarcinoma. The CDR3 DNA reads TGTGCCAGCAGCCAACAGGGTTTGTTGGTTTTCTTT. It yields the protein CASSQQGLLVFF.